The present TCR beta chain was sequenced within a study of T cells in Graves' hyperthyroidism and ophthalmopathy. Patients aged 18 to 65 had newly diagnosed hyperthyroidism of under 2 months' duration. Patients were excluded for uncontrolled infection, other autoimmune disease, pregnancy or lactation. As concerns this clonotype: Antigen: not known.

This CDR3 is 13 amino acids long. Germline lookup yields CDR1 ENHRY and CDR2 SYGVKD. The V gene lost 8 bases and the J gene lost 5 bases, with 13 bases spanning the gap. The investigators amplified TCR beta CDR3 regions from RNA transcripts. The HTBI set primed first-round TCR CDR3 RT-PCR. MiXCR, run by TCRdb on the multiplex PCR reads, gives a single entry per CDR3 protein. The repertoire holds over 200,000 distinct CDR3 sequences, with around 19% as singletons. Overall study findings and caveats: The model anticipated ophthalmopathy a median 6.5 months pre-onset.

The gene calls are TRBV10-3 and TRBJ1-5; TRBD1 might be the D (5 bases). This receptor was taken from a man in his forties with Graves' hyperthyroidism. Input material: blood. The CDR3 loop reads CAIAQGDHQPQHF. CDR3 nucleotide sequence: TGTGCCATCGCCCAGGGTGATCATCAGCCCCAGCATTTT.